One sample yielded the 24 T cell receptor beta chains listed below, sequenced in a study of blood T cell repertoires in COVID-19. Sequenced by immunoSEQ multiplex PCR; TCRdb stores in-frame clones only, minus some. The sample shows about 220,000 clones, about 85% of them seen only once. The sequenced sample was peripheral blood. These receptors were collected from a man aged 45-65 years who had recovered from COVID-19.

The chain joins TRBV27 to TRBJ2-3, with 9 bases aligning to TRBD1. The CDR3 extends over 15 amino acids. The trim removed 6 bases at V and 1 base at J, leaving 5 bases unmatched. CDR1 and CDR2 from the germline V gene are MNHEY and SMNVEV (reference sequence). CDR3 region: CASRLDRGRTDTQYF. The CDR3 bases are TGTGCCAGCAGGTTGGACAGGGGCCGCACAGATACGCAGTATTTT.

CDR3 sequence (DNA): TGTGCCAGCAGCTTAGCTTTGGACAGTGCCTACGAGCAGTACTTC. It is translated as CASSLALDSAYEQYF. The chain recombines TRBV7-2 with TRBJ2-7; the D gene is possibly TRBD1 (6 bases). V dropped 0 bases and J dropped 2 bases, with 11 bases sitting between them. CDR1 is SGHTA, CDR2 FQGNSA, per germline. The CDR3 extends over 15 amino acids.

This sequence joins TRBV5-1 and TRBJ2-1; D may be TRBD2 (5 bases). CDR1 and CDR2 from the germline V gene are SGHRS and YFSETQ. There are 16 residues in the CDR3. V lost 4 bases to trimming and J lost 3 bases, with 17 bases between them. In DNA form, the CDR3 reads TGCGCCAGCAGCCCCCTGGAGGAGGCGAGCTACAATGAGCAGTTCTTC. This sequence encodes CASSPLEEASYNEQFF.

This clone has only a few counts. The CDR3 DNA follows: TGCGCCAGCAGCTGGGGCGCAACTAATGAAAAACTGTTTTTT. It is translated as CASSWGATNEKLFF. The chain is built from TRBV5-1 and TRBJ1-4; maybe TRBD1 (5 bases). Germline V gene sequence: CDR1 SGHRS, CDR2 YFSETQ. The CDR3 runs 14 residues. Trimming stripped 3 bases from V and 0 bases from J, with 6 bases between.

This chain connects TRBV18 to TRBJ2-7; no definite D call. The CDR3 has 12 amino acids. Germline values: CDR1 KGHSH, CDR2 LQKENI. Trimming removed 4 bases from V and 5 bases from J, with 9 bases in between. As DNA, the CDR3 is TGTGCCAGCTCACTACGGGTCAACGAGCAGTACTTC. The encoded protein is CASSLRVNEQYF.

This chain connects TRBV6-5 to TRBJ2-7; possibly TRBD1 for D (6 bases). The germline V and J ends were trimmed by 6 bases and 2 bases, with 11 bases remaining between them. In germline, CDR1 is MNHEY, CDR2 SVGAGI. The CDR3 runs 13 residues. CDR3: CASRQQGPYEQYF. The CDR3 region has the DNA TGTGCCAGCAGGCAACAGGGACCCTACGAGCAGTACTTC.

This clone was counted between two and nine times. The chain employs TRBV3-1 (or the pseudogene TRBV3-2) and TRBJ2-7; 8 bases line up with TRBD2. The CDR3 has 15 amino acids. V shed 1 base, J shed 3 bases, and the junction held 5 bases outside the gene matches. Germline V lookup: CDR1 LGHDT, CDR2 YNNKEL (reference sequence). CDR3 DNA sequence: TGTGCCAGCAGCCAAGGGCCAGCGGGGGTCTACGAGCAGTACTTC. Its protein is CASSQGPAGVYEQYF.

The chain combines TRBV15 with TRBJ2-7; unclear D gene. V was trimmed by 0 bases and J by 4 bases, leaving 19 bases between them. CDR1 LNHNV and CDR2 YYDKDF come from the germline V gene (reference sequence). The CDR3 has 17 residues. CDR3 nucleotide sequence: TGTGCCACCAGCAGAGACTATGGGCCGCCCCCTTCTTACGAGCAGTACTTC. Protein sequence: CATSRDYGPPPSYEQYF.

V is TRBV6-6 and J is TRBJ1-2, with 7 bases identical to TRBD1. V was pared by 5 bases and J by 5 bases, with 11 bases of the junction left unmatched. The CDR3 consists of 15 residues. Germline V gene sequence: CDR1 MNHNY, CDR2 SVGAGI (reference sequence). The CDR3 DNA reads TGTGCCAGCAGTAGCTACCGGGACAGCCGATATGGCTACACCTTC. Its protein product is CASSSYRDSRYGYTF.

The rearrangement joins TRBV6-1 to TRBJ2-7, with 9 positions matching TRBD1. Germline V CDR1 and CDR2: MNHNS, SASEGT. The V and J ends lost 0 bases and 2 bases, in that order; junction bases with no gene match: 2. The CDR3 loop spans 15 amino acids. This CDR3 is CASSEATGGAYEQYF. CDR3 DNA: TGTGCCAGCAGTGAAGCGACAGGGGGAGCCTACGAGCAGTACTTC.

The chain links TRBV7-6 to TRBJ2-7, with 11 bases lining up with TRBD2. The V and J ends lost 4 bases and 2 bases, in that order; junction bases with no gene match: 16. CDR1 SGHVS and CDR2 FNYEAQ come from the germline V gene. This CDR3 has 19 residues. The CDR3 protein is CASSSGVASGRPKAYEQYF. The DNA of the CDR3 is TGTGCCAGCAGCTCCGGAGTGGCTAGCGGGAGGCCGAAGGCCTACGAGCAGTACTTC.

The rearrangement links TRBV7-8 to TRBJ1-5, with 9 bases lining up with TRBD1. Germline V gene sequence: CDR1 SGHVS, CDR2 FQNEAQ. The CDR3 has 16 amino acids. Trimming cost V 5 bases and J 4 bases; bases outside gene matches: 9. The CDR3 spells CASSPGTGYVNQPQHF. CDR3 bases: TGTGCCAGCAGCCCAGGGACAGGGTATGTTAATCAGCCCCAGCATTTT.

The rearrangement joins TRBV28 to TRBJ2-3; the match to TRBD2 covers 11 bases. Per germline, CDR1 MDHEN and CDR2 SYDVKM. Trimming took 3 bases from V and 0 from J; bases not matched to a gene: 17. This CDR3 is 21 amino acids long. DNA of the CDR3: TGTGCCAGCAGTTTCATCTTGGCACCCCGTCGGACTAGCGGGAGCACAGATACGCAGTATTTT. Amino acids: CASSFILAPRRTSGSTDTQYF.

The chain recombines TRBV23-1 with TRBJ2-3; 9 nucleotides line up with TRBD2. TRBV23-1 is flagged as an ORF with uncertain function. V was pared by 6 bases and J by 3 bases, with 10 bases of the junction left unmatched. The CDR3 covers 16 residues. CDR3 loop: CASRQSSGRITDTQYF. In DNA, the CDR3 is TGCGCCAGCAGACAGTCAAGCGGGAGGATTACAGATACGCAGTATTTT.

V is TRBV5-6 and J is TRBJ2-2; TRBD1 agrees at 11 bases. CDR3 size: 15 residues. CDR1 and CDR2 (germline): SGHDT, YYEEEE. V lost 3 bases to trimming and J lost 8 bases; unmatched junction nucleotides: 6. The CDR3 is CASSSGTGGLGELFF. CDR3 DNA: TGTGCCAGCAGCTCCGGGACAGGGGGTCTGGGGGAGCTGTTTTTT.

CDR3 amino acids: CASSIGGRSYNEQFF. DNA for the CDR3: TGTGCCAGTAGTATTGGCGGGAGGTCCTACAATGAGCAGTTCTTC. J is TRBJ2-1 and V is TRBV19, with 8 nucleotides matching TRBD2. The CDR3 length is 15 residues. V was clipped by 3 bases and J by 1 base; unmatched bases: 2. CDR1 and CDR2 from the germline V gene are LNHDA and SQIVND (reference sequence).

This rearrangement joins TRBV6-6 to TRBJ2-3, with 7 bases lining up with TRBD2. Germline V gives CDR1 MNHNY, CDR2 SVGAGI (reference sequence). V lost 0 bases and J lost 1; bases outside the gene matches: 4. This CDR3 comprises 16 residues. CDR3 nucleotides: TGTGCCAGCAGTTACTCGTCTAGCGGAGGCACAGATACGCAGTATTTT. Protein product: CASSYSSSGGTDTQYF.

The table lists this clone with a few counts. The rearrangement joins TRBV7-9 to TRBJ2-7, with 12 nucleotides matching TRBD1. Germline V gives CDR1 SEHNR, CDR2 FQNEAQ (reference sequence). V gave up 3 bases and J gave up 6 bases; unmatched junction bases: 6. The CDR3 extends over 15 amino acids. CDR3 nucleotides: TGTGCCAGCAGCTTCGGGACAGGGGGCTTATCCGAGCAGTACTTC. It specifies CASSFGTGGLSEQYF.

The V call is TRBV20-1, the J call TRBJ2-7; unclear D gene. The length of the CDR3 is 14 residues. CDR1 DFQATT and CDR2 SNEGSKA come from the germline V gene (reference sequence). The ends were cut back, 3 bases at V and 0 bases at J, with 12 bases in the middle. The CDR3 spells CSASRQVISYEQYF. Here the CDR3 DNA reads TGCAGTGCTAGTAGGCAGGTCATCTCCTACGAGCAGTACTTC.

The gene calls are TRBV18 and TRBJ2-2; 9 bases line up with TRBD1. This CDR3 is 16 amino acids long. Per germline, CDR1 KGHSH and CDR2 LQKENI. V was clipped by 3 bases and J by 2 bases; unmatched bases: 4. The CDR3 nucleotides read TGTGCCAGCTCACCGACGACAGGGGGAAACACCGGGGAGCTGTTTTTT. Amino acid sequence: CASSPTTGGNTGELFF.

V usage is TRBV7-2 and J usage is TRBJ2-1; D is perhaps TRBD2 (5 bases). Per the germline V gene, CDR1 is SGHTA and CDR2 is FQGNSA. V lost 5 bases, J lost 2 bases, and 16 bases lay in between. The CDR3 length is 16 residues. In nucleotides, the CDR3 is TGTGCCAGCAGCCCCAGCGGAGGAGCGGCCTACAATGAGCAGTTCTTC. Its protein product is CASSPSGGAAYNEQFF. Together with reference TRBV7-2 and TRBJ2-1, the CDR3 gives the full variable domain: GAGVSQSPSNKVTEKGKDVELRCDPISGHTALYWYRQSLGQGLEFLIYFQGNSAPDKSGLPSDRFSAERTGGSVSTLTIQRTQQEDSAVYLCASSPSGGAAYNEQFFGPGTRLTVL.

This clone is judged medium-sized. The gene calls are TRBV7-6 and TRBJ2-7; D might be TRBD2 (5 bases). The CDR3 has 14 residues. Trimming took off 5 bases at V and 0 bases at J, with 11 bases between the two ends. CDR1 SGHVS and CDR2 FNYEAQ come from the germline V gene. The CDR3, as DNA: TGTGCCAGCAGCCCCGCCGGGAACTCCTACGAGCAGTACTTC. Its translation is CASSPAGNSYEQYF.

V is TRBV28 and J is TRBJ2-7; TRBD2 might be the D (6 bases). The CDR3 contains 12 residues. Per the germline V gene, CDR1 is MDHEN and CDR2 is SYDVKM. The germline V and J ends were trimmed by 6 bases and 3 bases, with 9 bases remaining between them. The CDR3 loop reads CASSQAGYEQYF. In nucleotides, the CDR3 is TGTGCCAGCAGCCAAGCGGGCTACGAGCAGTACTTC. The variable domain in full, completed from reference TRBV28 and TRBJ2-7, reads DVKVTQSSRYLVKRTGEKVFLECVQDMDHENMFWYRQDPGLGLRLIYFSYDVKMKEKGDIPEGYSVSREKKERFSLILESASTNQTSMYLCASSQAGYEQYFGPGTRLTVT.

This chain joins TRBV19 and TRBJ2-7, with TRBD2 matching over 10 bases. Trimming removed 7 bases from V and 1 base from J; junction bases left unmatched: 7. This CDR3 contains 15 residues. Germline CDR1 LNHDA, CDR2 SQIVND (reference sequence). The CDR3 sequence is CASKELAGASYEQYF. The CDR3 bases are TGTGCCAGTAAGGAGCTAGCGGGGGCTTCCTACGAGCAGTACTTC.